This record covers a single T cell receptor beta chain. This sample stems from a study of blood T cell repertoires in COVID-19. The length of the CDR3 is 16 residues. Per the original data handling: For nucleated cells, counts were estimated from reference gene primer amplification. The protocol was immunoSEQ multiplex PCR, while the TCRdb copy is restricted to in-frame clones and leaves out a portion. D and trimming were read from the DNA, whereas the V and J calls and clone size are those reported in that table. The data show tens of thousands of clones, around 85% seen once. The specimen was peripheral blood. This sequence was found in a human donor in a cohort sampled during active COVID-19. The chain is built from TRBV21-1 and TRBJ1-4. TRBV21-1 is a listed pseudogene. This chain's CDR3 is CASSKAGGETNEKLFF. The CDR3 nucleotides read TGTGCCAGCAGCAAAGCGGGGGGAGAGACTAATGAAAAACTGTTTTTT.